One sample yielded the 20 T cell receptor beta chains listed below, sequenced in a study of naive and memory T cell subsets. The beta constant-region primer was an equimolar mix of two oligonucleotides covering TRBC1 and TRBC2. The ligated cDNA underwent four PCR rounds using SP2 and nested alpha and beta constant-region primers. TCRdb passed the UMI-ligation and nested PCR reads through MiXCR, listing each CDR3 protein once. Counted here are under 150,000 distinct CDR3 sequences, roughly a fifth occurring once; the ten biggest clones make up approximately 0.58%. Study findings and constraints: Naive repertoires, especially CD8, held a few larger clonotypes, possibly memory cells re-expressing CD45RA.

These receptors have no identified antigens. The sequencing sample was made of naive CD8+ T cells from blood. Receptor source: a human donor in good health.

The V and J genes are TRBV28 and TRBJ1-1; no reliable D call. This CDR3 spans 16 amino acids. Per germline, CDR1 MDHEN and CDR2 SYDVKM. V lost 6 bases and J 5 bases, leaving 22 bases between the germline ends. The CDR3 sequence: CASSSPAWAAETEAFF. CDR3 DNA sequence: TGTGCCAGCAGCTCCCCCGCCTGGGCAGCCGAGACTGAAGCTTTCTTT. The variable domain in full, completed from reference TRBV28 and TRBJ1-1, reads DVKVTQSSRYLVKRTGEKVFLECVQDMDHENMFWYRQDPGLGLRLIYFSYDVKMKEKGDIPEGYSVSREKKERFSLILESASTNQTSMYLCASSSPAWAAETEAFFGQGTRLTVV.

The CDR3 protein is CASSLAVSTGVSYNEQFF. DNA for the CDR3: TGCGCCAGCAGCTTGGCCGTTTCGACAGGGGTCTCTTACAATGAGCAGTTCTTC. The J gene is TRBJ2-1, the V gene TRBV5-1, with 8 positions matching TRBD1. CDR3 size: 18 residues. The germline CDR1 and CDR2 sequences are SGHRS and YFSETQ. J gave up 4 bases and V 0 bases, and 12 bases lay outside the gene matches.

The chain employs TRBV12-3 or TRBV12-4 and TRBJ2-3; D remains ambiguous. CDR3 length: 13 amino acids. V lost 5 bases and J lost 2, with 8 bases in between. CDR3 bases: TGTGCCAGCAGTCGTCACACCACAGATACGCAGTATTTT. This codes for CASSRHTTDTQYF.

The V gene is TRBV27, the J gene TRBJ2-1; 7 bases match TRBD2. This CDR3 comprises 16 residues. Trimming cost V 4 bases and J 5 bases; bases outside gene matches: 11. The germline gives CDR1 MNHEY, CDR2 SMNVEV (reference sequence). CDR3 sequence reads: CASSSPASGLNNEQFF. Written as DNA, the CDR3 is TGTGCCAGCAGTTCCCCCGCTAGCGGATTAAACAATGAGCAGTTCTTC.

This clonotype was seen a handful of times. The chain combines TRBV6-5 with TRBJ2-7, with TRBD1 matching over 7 bases. V lost 2 bases and J lost 3; bases outside the gene matches: 4. This CDR3 spans 14 amino acids. CDR1 MNHEY and CDR2 SVGAGI come from the germline V gene. The CDR3, as DNA: TGTGCCAGCAGTTACACTAGGACAGGCTACGAGCAGTACTTC. Translating it yields CASSYTRTGYEQYF.

There are a few counts of this clonotype. The V call is TRBV6-5, the J call TRBJ1-2; D gene uncertain. The CDR3 runs to 15 residues. Trimming removed 0 bases from V and 2 bases from J, with 10 bases in between. Per germline, CDR1 MNHEY and CDR2 SVGAGI. CDR3 DNA sequence: TGTGCCAGCAGTTACTCGACCAGACTCAACTATGGCTACACCTTC. Its translation is CASSYSTRLNYGYTF.

Only a few counts were recorded for this clonotype. J is TRBJ1-1 and V is TRBV13; D call uncertain. The CDR3 covers 12 residues. Between the trimmed V and J ends, which lost 3 bases and 7 bases, there was a span of 9 bases. Germline values: CDR1 PRHDT, CDR2 FYEKMQ (reference sequence). DNA of the CDR3: TGTGCCAGCAGCTTCGAGATGTTTGAAGCTTTCTTT. This translates into CASSFEMFEAFF.

The rearrangement uses TRBV10-3 and TRBJ2-1, with 7 bases fitting TRBD1. CDR1 and CDR2 (germline): ENHRY, SYGVKD. The CDR3 totals 15 residues. V shed 4 bases and J 5 bases; nucleotides not matched to a gene: 8. The CDR3 is CAISAGTAQHNEQFF. CDR3 DNA sequence: TGTGCCATCAGTGCCGGGACAGCCCAACACAATGAGCAGTTCTTC.

The chain combines TRBV12-3 or TRBV12-4 with TRBJ2-3; 9 bases map to TRBD2. The J segment lost 6 bases and the V segment lost 6 bases, leaving 10 bases of the junction unmatched. There are 15 residues in the CDR3. CDR3 sequence (DNA): TGTGCCAGCAGGATAGCGGGAGCCGCTCCGGATACGCAGTATTTT. Translated: CASRIAGAAPDTQYF.

This clonotype turned up a few times. V and J are TRBV15 and TRBJ2-1; D tentatively reads TRBD1 or TRBD2 (5 bases each). V lost 0 bases, J lost 8 bases, and 11 bases lay in between. Germline V gene lookup returns CDR1 LNHNV and CDR2 YYDKDF (reference sequence). The CDR3 runs to 14 residues. The CDR3 reads CATSREGRGDEQFF. CDR3 nucleotide sequence: TGTGCCACCAGCAGAGAGGGGAGAGGGGATGAGCAGTTCTTC.

This clonotype was seen at least ten times. The chain recombines TRBV24-1 with TRBJ2-1; 9 bases are a match to TRBD2. CDR1 is KGHDR, CDR2 SFDVKD, per germline. The CDR3 consists of 19 residues. V shed 0 bases and J 2 bases; nucleotides not matched to a gene: 10. CDR3 coding DNA: TGTGCCACCAGTGATTTGCTTCCTAGCGGGGCTCCCCCCTACAATGAGCAGTTCTTC. Its translation: CATSDLLPSGAPPYNEQFF.

This chain uses TRBV2 with TRBJ1-1, with 8 bases that match TRBD1. V trimming: 7 bases; J trimming: 2 bases; junction bases outside the gene matches: 9. Germline CDR1 is SNHLY and CDR2 is FYNNEI. The CDR3 loop spans 15 amino acids. CDR3 loop: CASNPVGQGNTEAFF. CDR3 nucleotide sequence: TGTGCCAGCAATCCTGTCGGACAGGGAAACACTGAAGCTTTCTTT.

This clonotype has ten or more counts. The chain employs TRBV29-1 and TRBJ2-1; D is perhaps TRBD2 (7 bases). The CDR3 length is 17 residues. The germline gives CDR1 SQVTM, CDR2 ANQGSEA. Trimming removed 1 base at V and 2 bases at J, with 18 bases between. The CDR3 loop is CSVEAWQGRGTYNEQFF. The CDR3 DNA sequence: TGCAGCGTTGAAGCTTGGCAGGGGAGGGGTACCTACAATGAGCAGTTCTTC.

The sample holds many counts of this clonotype. The chain employs TRBV14 and TRBJ2-1, with D uncertain. V gave up 0 bases and J gave up 3 bases, with 12 bases separating them. Per the germline V gene, CDR1 is SGHDN and CDR2 is FVKESK. The CDR3 sequence is 16 residues long. The CDR3 bases are TGTGCCAGCAGCCAAGAAGGCGCGGTGAACTACAATGAGCAGTTCTTC. It codes for CASSQEGAVNYNEQFF.

This clonotype was seen a handful of times. The V and J genes are TRBV3-1 and TRBJ2-7; D gene ambiguous. Germline assignment: CDR1 LGHDT and CDR2 YNNKEL (reference sequence). The CDR3 length is 13 residues. Deletions cut 4 bases from V and 0 bases from J, with 7 bases between. CDR3 sequence (DNA): TGTGCCAGCAGCCCCACAGTCTCCTACGAGCAGTACTTC. It translates to CASSPTVSYEQYF.

The V and J genes are TRBV7-8 and TRBJ1-2; the D is unclear. The CDR3 has 15 amino acids. V lost 5 bases to trimming and J lost 4 bases, with 17 bases between them. CDR1 SGHVS and CDR2 FQNEAQ come from the germline V gene. The CDR3 is CASSLDPSSGYGYTF. In DNA form, the CDR3 reads TGTGCCAGCAGCCTAGACCCAAGCTCAGGCTATGGCTACACCTTC. The complete variable domain, with remaining parts taken from reference TRBV7-8 and TRBJ1-2, reads GAGVSQSPRYKVAKRGQDVALRCDPISGHVSLFWYQQALGQGPEFLTYFQNEAQLDKSGLPSDRFFAERPEGSVSTLKIQRTQQEDSAVYLCASSLDPSSGYGYTFGSGTRLTVV.

V and J are TRBV15 and TRBJ2-7; D could derive from TRBD1 or TRBD2 (6 bases each). Between the trimmed V and J ends, which lost 6 bases and 6 bases, there was a span of 12 bases. The CDR3 has 12 residues. Per the germline V gene, CDR1 is LNHNV and CDR2 is YYDKDF (reference sequence). The CDR3 sequence is CATRGGNGEQYF. The CDR3 DNA is TGTGCCACCAGAGGGGGGAACGGCGAGCAGTACTTC.

The chain joins TRBV6-2 or TRBV6-3 to TRBJ2-7, with D tentatively TRBD2 (5 bases). The V end was cut by 2 bases, the J end by 4 bases, with 21 bases between. The length of the CDR3 is 17 residues. CDR1 is MNHEY and CDR2 is SVGEGT in the germline V gene. CDR3 bases: TGTGCCAGCAGTTACGAAGGCGGGCAGTCCGAGGTTTACGAGCAGTACTTC. It yields the protein CASSYEGGQSEVYEQYF.

This chain joins TRBV10-2 and TRBJ2-1, with 7 bases identical to TRBD2. V shed 6 bases and J 0 bases; nucleotides not matched to a gene: 8. This CDR3 has 16 residues. The germline CDR1 and CDR2 sequences are WSHSY and SAAADI. In nucleotides, the CDR3 is TGCGCCAGCAGGTCGAGGGAGGGCATCTCCTACAATGAGCAGTTCTTC. Translating gives CASRSREGISYNEQFF.

J is TRBJ1-1 and V is TRBV28; D uncertain. The CDR3 has 14 residues. Trimming took 7 bases from V and 0 from J, leaving 12 bases between them. From germline, CDR1 is MDHEN and CDR2 SYDVKM. CDR3 DNA sequence: TGTGCCAGCAAATTTTTCAGACTGAACACTGAAGCTTTCTTT. As protein: CASKFFRLNTEAFF.